A selection of T cell receptor beta chains follows, all from one sample in a study of T cell repertoires in cytomegalovirus infection. TCRdb reprocessed the reads via MiXCR and lists one record per CDR3 protein. The data show 130,000 or so distinct CDR3 sequences, about 6.5% seen once. The sample was PBMCs. These receptors were obtained from a human donor in good health (CMV status not recorded). Some clones in this sample may be carry-over from other donors' samples. Each CDR3 is given with its conserved first and last residue. A D gene is named only where the DNA matches it firmly. Rows may omit the clone size; those that give it use once, few, many or a size class.

>TRBV7-8|TRBJ2-1|many|TRBD1
TGTGCCAGCAGCTCCCATCAAGGACAGGGGATGTACAATGAGCAGTTCTTC
CASSSHQGQGMYNEQFF
>TRBV6-6|TRBJ2-7|few|-
TGTGCCAGCAGTTCCCAGGACCGGGGCAGGGAGCAGTACTTC
CASSSQDRGREQYF
>TRBV7-2|TRBJ2-6|many|TRBD2
TGTGCCAGCAGCTTAGGAGGACTAGCGGGGGGATACTCTGGGGCCAACGTCCTGACTTTC
CASSLGGLAGGYSGANVLTF
>TRBV7-2|TRBJ2-7|many|-
TGTGCCAGCAGCTCCCGAGCGAAGACCGACGAGCAGTACTTC
CASSSRAKTDEQYF
>TRBV5-4|TRBJ2-2|many|TRBD2
TGTGCCAGCAGCCACCGGGACTATCTGAACACCGGGGAGCTGTTTTTT
CASSHRDYLNTGELFF
>TRBV7-2|TRBJ2-7|many|TRBD2
TGTGCCAGCAGCTGGACTAGCGGGACCTACGAGCAGTACTTC
CASSWTSGTYEQYF
>TRBV29-1|TRBJ2-5|-|TRBD2
TGCAGCGTCCGGACTAGCGGGGGAGTAGGAGAGACCCAGTACTTC
CSVRTSGGVGETQYF
>TRBV12-3/TRBV12-4|TRBJ1-2|few|-
TGTGCCAGCAGTTTCATCTCTAACTATGGCTACACCTTC
CASSFISNYGYTF
>TRBV18|TRBJ1-2|many|-
TGTGCCAGCTCACCAGCGGCAGGCCGTTCTGGAGGCTACACCTTC
CASSPAAGRSGGYTF
>TRBV7-2|TRBJ1-2|many|-
TGTGCCAGCAGCTCCCCTTTAAGTCGGCAGGCTGCTGGTGGCTACACCTTC
CASSSPLSRQAAGGYTF
>TRBV11-2|TRBJ1-2|-|-
TGTGCCAGCAGCCACGGGTCTAGACAGGCTTATGGCTACACCTTC
CASSHGSRQAYGYTF
>TRBV7-2|TRBJ1-2|many|TRBD1
TGTGCCAGCAGCCTAGACAGGGAAGGGGTCTATGGCTACACCTTC
CASSLDREGVYGYTF
>TRBV10-3|TRBJ2-3|-|TRBD2
TGTGCCATCAGTGAAGGGGTAGCGGGGGCCACAGATACGCAGTATTTT
CAISEGVAGATDTQYF
>TRBV11-2|TRBJ2-7|many|-
TGTGCCAGCAGCTCGATTATAGGGAGGCGGTCCCCTGGCGAGCAGTACTTC
CASSSIIGRRSPGEQYF
>TRBV6-6|TRBJ1-6|many|-
TGTGCCAGCAGTTACCCCCCGAGTCAGGGGAATTCACCCCTCCACTTT
CASSYPPSQGNSPLHF
>TRBV6-1|TRBJ2-7|many|TRBD2
TGTGCCAGCAGAGAAAGCGGGGACTACGAGCAGTACTTC
CASRESGDYEQYF
>TRBV7-6|TRBJ2-1|many|-
TGTGCCAGCAGCCCCAGAGGGGGTACGGGGGGCAATGAGCAGTTCTTC
CASSPRGGTGGNEQFF
>TRBV20-1|TRBJ1-6|many|-
TGCAGTGCTAGGGAGAGGGGCTCGAGCTCCTATAATTCACCCCTCCACTTT
CSARERGSSSYNSPLHF
>TRBV6-6|TRBJ1-6|few|TRBD1
TGTGCCAGCAGTTGGGGACAGAGCTCCTATAATTCACCCCTCCACTTT
CASSWGQSSYNSPLHF
>TRBV19|TRBJ1-1|many|TRBD1
TGTGCCAGTAGTACGACAGGGGATACTGAAGCTTTCTTT
CASSTTGDTEAFF
>TRBV12-3/TRBV12-4|TRBJ1-2|-|-
TGTGCCAGCGCCAAGGCCAAAAACTATGGCTACACCTTC
CASAKAKNYGYTF
>TRBV28|TRBJ2-2|many|-
TGTGCCAGCAGTTTATTATCTGTCGCGCACACCGGGGAGCTGTTTTTT
CASSLLSVAHTGELFF
>TRBV2|TRBJ1-1|few|-
TGTGCCAGCAGTGTGGAGGGGAACACTGAAGCTTTCTTT
CASSVEGNTEAFF
>TRBV27|TRBJ2-7|-|TRBD1
TGTGCCAGCAGTATGACAGGGGGCGGTTGGGAGCAGTACTTC
CASSMTGGGWEQYF
>TRBV19|TRBJ1-1|many|-
TGTGCCAGTACGTGGGGCACTGAAGCTTTCTTT
CASTWGTEAFF
>TRBV24-1|TRBJ2-1|many|TRBD2
TGTGCCACCAGTGACCTTGGGACTAGCGGGGACTACAATGAGCAGTTCTTC
CATSDLGTSGDYNEQFF
>TRBV7-3|TRBJ1-1|many|-
TGTGCCAGCAGGGCGGGACCCTGGGACACTGAAGCTTTCTTT
CASRAGPWDTEAFF
>TRBV6-6|TRBJ2-7|many|-
TGTGCCAGCAGCGAGTCCAGGAGCGAGCAGTACTTC
CASSESRSEQYF
>TRBV7-8|TRBJ1-5|many|-
TGTGCCAGCAGCTCCTTGAGCGGTCAGCCCCAGCATTTT
CASSSLSGQPQHF
>TRBV7-9|TRBJ1-5|many|-
TGTGCCAGCAGCTTAGACAGTTATCAGCCCCAGCATTTT
CASSLDSYQPQHF
>TRBV28|TRBJ2-1|few|-
TGTGCCAGCATAATGAGGGTTGGCAGGGGACCCAATGAGCAGTTCTTC
CASIMRVGRGPNEQFF
>TRBV7-2|TRBJ2-6|many|TRBD1
TGTGCCAGCAGCTGGACAGGGAGCTCTGGGGCCAACGTCCTGACTTTC
CASSWTGSSGANVLTF
>TRBV10-3|TRBJ1-2|-|TRBD1
TGTGCCATCAGCCTCACCAGGGACAGGGGGGGCCTCGATGGCTACACCTTC
CAISLTRDRGGLDGYTF
>TRBV12-3/TRBV12-4|TRBJ2-7|many|-
TGTGCCAGCAGCCCGCAGGGTTTTACTATCTCCTACGAGCAGTACTTC
CASSPQGFTISYEQYF
>TRBV6-2/TRBV6-3|TRBJ1-2|many|TRBD1
TGTGCCAGCAGTTCGTCTTGGACAGGGGTCTATGGCTACACCTTC
CASSSSWTGVYGYTF
>TRBV7-9|TRBJ2-3|few|-
TGTGCCAGCAGCTTAGCCCCAGGGTTTGATACGCAGTATTTT
CASSLAPGFDTQYF
>TRBV29-1|TRBJ2-1|-|-
TGCAGCGTTGAAGAAACAGGGAAGACTAGCAATGAGCAGTTCTTC
CSVEETGKTSNEQFF
>TRBV27|TRBJ1-1|many|TRBD1
TGTGCCAGCAGTTTGTCGGGACAGTGGAACACTGAAGCTTTCTTT
CASSLSGQWNTEAFF
>TRBV29-1|TRBJ2-7|-|TRBD1
TGCAGCGCTTTGACAGGGCCCTACGAGCAGTACTTC
CSALTGPYEQYF
>TRBV27|TRBJ1-4|few|-
TGTGCCAGCAGTTTAAATGGGGGGCTGTTTGAAAAACTGTTTTTT
CASSLNGGLFEKLFF
>TRBV7-3|TRBJ2-1|many|TRBD1
TGTGCCAGCAGCTTTAGCTCCCCGGGACAGGGGGCGCAGAGGGGATACAATGAGCAGTTCTTC
CASSFSSPGQGAQRGYNEQFF
>TRBV20-1|TRBJ2-7|many|-
TGCAGTGCCCCCGCGGATACCTACGAGCAGTACTTC
CSAPADTYEQYF
>TRBV7-8|TRBJ1-3|few|-
TGTGCCAGCAGCAAACGACAGGCTGGAAACACCATATATTTT
CASSKRQAGNTIYF
>TRBV15|TRBJ2-3|few|-
TGTGCCACCAGCAGATTCCTAGATACGCAGTATTTT
CATSRFLDTQYF
>TRBV28|TRBJ1-1|few|-
TGTGCCAGCAGTTTGGTGGGGACCACTGAAGCTTTCTTT
CASSLVGTTEAFF
>TRBV7-9|TRBJ2-5|many|TRBD2
TGTGCCAGCAGCCGAGGACTAGCGGGGGAGTGGGAGACCCAGTACTTC
CASSRGLAGEWETQYF
>TRBV7-2|TRBJ2-3|many|-
TGTGCCAGCAGCGTGTGGGGCGGTGATGCAGATACGCAGTATTTT
CASSVWGGDADTQYF
>TRBV19|TRBJ2-3|few|TRBD2
TGTGCCAGTAGTCCAGCGGGGGCCTTCGAATATACGCAGTATTTT
CASSPAGAFEYTQYF
>TRBV12-3/TRBV12-4|TRBJ2-7|many|TRBD1
TGTGCCAGCAGTCCCAACGGACAGGTCTCCTACGAGCAGTACTTC
CASSPNGQVSYEQYF
>TRBV29-1|TRBJ1-1|many|-
TGCAGCGTCACCGGGGGGAAGAACACTGAAGCTTTCTTT
CSVTGGKNTEAFF
>TRBV20-1|TRBJ2-7|-|-
TGCAGTGCTAGAGGCAGGGGACCATACGAGCAGTACTTC
CSARGRGPYEQYF
>TRBV14|TRBJ2-5|-|TRBD1
TGTGCCAGCAGCCCTTTTGGACAGGTGCAAGAGACCCAGTACTTC
CASSPFGQVQETQYF
>TRBV6-1|TRBJ1-6|many|TRBD1
TGTGCCAGCAGCCAGACAGGGGGCGGGGGTAGCTCCTATAATTCACCCCTCCACTTT
CASSQTGGGGSSYNSPLHF
>TRBV6-2/TRBV6-3|TRBJ2-3|many|TRBD1
TGTGCCAGCAGTTACGGGGCAGGGGGTACAGATACGCAGTATTTT
CASSYGAGGTDTQYF
>TRBV7-9|TRBJ2-3|many|-
TGTGCCAGCAGCGTTAGTCCGTACAGGGCGAGTGGTAAGAGCACAGATACGCAGTATTTT
CASSVSPYRASGKSTDTQYF